The 30 T cell receptor beta chains below were found in one sample sequenced in a study of cytomegalovirus exposure and HLA in healthy donors (dated by TCRdb to about 2017). The library was prepared using the immunoSEQ multiplex PCR assay. The multiplex PCR relied on a mix of 60 forward primers for TCR Vbeta segments and 13 reverse primers for TCR Jbeta segments. This immuneACCESS table, as held by TCRdb, lists in-frame sequences with V and J called but not all clones. Of the missing ones, under half trace to an unresolved V gene in checked studies; the others have no known cause. The table for this sample lists more than 100,000 clones; 70% to 85% of them were counted only once. The ten largest account for roughly 3.7% of the sample. The specimen sequenced was PBMCs. The receptors originated from a human donor in good health.

This clone was recorded once. This specimen includes other DNA sequences encoding the same CDR3. The chain links TRBV7-3 to TRBJ2-3; 13 bases line up with TRBD2. Germline V gene lookup returns CDR1 SGHTA and CDR2 FQGTGA. The CDR3 loop spans 15 amino acids. V lost 5 bases and J lost 3; bases outside the gene matches: 2. CDR3 amino acids: CASSRTSGRTDTQYF. The CDR3 DNA reads TGTGCCAGCAGCCGGACTAGCGGGAGAACAGATACGCAGTATTTT. The full variable domain, in which reference TRBV7-3 and TRBJ2-3 provide the parts outside the CDR3, is GAGVSQTPSNKVTEKGKYVELRCDPISGHTALYWYRQSLGQGPEFLIYFQGTGAADDSGLPNDRFFAVRPEGSVSTLKIQRTERGDSAVYLCASSRTSGRTDTQYFGPGTRLTVL.

The chain couples TRBV27 to TRBJ2-5; 11 nucleotides line up with TRBD2. The CDR3 consists of 16 residues. Germline CDR1 MNHEY, CDR2 SMNVEV (reference sequence). V shed 8 bases, J shed 4 bases, and the junction held 12 bases outside the gene matches. CDR3 sequence (DNA): TGTGCCAGCCGAGCCATAGCGGGAGGGCCGAGAGAGACCCAGTACTTC. It translates to CASRAIAGGPRETQYF.

The rearrangement links TRBV7-2 to TRBJ2-3, with D possibly matching TRBD2 (5 bases). Per the germline V gene, CDR1 is SGHTA and CDR2 is FQGNSA. This CDR3 region has 16 residues. V was cut by 0 bases and J by 2 bases, with 12 bases left in between. DNA of the CDR3: TGTGCCAGCAGCTTAGCTCGGGGTTGGCTCACAGATACGCAGTATTTT. Translating it yields CASSLARGWLTDTQYF.

The gene calls are TRBV19 and TRBJ1-2; the match to TRBD1 covers 9 bases. There are 15 residues in the CDR3. V lost 5 bases, J lost 3 bases, and 7 bases stayed unmatched. Germline values: CDR1 LNHDA, CDR2 SQIVND (reference sequence). In DNA, the CDR3 is TGTGCCAGTAGTCGGACAGGGGTTTTGGACTATGGCTACACCTTC. It encodes CASSRTGVLDYGYTF.

V gene TRBV9 combines with J gene TRBJ2-1, with TRBD2 identical over 11 bases. CDR1 and CDR2 from the germline V gene are SGDLS and YYNGEE. The CDR3 has 15 amino acids. The V and J ends lost 4 bases and 5 bases, in that order; junction bases with no gene match: 5. The CDR3: CASSRLAGGNNEQFF. The CDR3 DNA reads TGTGCCAGCAGCCGTCTAGCGGGAGGAAACAATGAGCAGTTCTTC.

The V and J genes are TRBV30 and TRBJ2-5; 12 bases line up with TRBD2. V was pared by 3 bases and J by 5 bases, with 4 bases of the junction left unmatched. Germline V CDR1 and CDR2: GTSNPN, SVGIG (reference sequence). There are 14 residues in the CDR3. CDR3 loop: CAWSWTSGIETQYF. The CDR3 nucleotides read TGTGCCTGGAGCTGGACTAGCGGGATTGAGACCCAGTACTTC.

This clone was counted a single time. This chain uses TRBV10-3 with TRBJ2-3; 13 bases align to TRBD2. The junction had 7 bases not matched to a gene; V was cut back by 2 bases and J by 2 bases. Germline V gene sequence: CDR1 ENHRY, CDR2 SYGVKD. The CDR3 is made up of 18 amino acids. The CDR3 spells CAISEPTGLAGLTDTQYF. CDR3 DNA: TGTGCCATCAGTGAGCCAACGGGACTAGCGGGACTCACAGATACGCAGTATTTT.

J is TRBJ2-7 and V is TRBV5-4; D is undetermined. Germline V gene lookup returns CDR1 SGHNT and CDR2 YYREEE (reference sequence). The V end was cut by 3 bases, the J end by 4 bases, with 11 bases between. The length of the CDR3 is 13 residues. CDR3 sequence: CASSSPGTYEQYF. CDR3 coding DNA: TGTGCCAGCAGCTCCCCTGGTACTTACGAGCAGTACTTC.

This sequence joins TRBV9 and TRBJ1-6, with 8 bases matching TRBD1. After removal of 4 bases from V and 7 bases from J, the junction contained 10 bases not matched to a gene. The CDR3 covers 16 residues. The germline V gene has CDR1 SGDLS and CDR2 YYNGEE. Here the CDR3 reads CASSIQRTGYNSPLHF. For the CDR3, the DNA is TGTGCCAGCAGCATTCAACGGACAGGGTACAATTCACCCCTCCACTTT. Combining the CDR3 with reference TRBV9 and TRBJ1-6 gives the whole variable domain DSGVTQTPKHLITATGQRVTLRCSPRSGDLSVYWYQQSLDQGLQFLIQYYNGEERAKGNILERFSAQQFPDLHSELNLSSLELGDSALYFCASSIQRTGYNSPLHFGNGTRLTVT.

The rearrangement uses TRBV6-4 and TRBJ1-5; 8 bases are shared with TRBD1. The CDR3 is 15 residues long. Trimming removed 5 bases from V and 9 bases from J; junction bases left unmatched: 12. Germline lookup yields CDR1 MRHNA and CDR2 SNTAGT. The CDR3 loop is CASSLNPGGSWPQHF. The CDR3 DNA is TGTGCCAGCAGTCTCAACCCAGGGGGCAGTTGGCCCCAGCATTTT.

This chain uses TRBV5-1 with TRBJ2-3; 8 bases are shared with TRBD2. The J segment lost 5 bases and the V segment lost 1 base, leaving 6 bases of the junction unmatched. Germline V CDR1 and CDR2: SGHRS, YFSETQ. The CDR3 runs 15 residues. This CDR3 reads CASSLTSGSKDTQYF. CDR3 DNA sequence: TGCGCCAGCAGCTTGACCAGCGGGAGTAAAGATACGCAGTATTTT. Full variable domain (remainder filled in from reference TRBV5-1 and TRBJ2-3): KAGVTQTPRYLIKTRGQQVTLSCSPISGHRSVSWYQQTPGQGLQFLFEYFSETQRNKGNFPGRFSGRQFSNSRSEMNVSTLELGDSALYLCASSLTSGSKDTQYFGPGTRLTVL.

This clone was picked up a small number of times. The V and J genes are TRBV19 and TRBJ2-1; 16 nucleotides line up with TRBD2. Germline V gene lookup returns CDR1 LNHDA and CDR2 SQIVND (reference sequence). This CDR3 region has 16 residues. The trim removed 6 bases at V and 9 bases at J, leaving 8 bases unmatched. The DNA for the CDR3 is TGTGCCAGTAGGGGGGGACTAGCGGGAGGGCAAGGTGAGCAGTTCTTC. Protein: CASRGGLAGGQGEQFF.

The rearrangement joins TRBV10-1 to TRBJ2-1, with D perhaps matching TRBD1 (5 bases). The CDR3 runs to 13 residues. Germline CDR1 WNHNN, CDR2 SYGVQD (reference sequence). V gave up 2 bases and J gave up 8 bases, with 10 bases separating them. The CDR3 bases are TGCGCCAGCAGTGAGAGGGGCCGGGATGAGCAGTTCTTC. Translation: CASSERGRDEQFF.

V gene TRBV27 combines with J gene TRBJ2-1; the D gene is possibly TRBD2 (6 bases). Germline assignment: CDR1 MNHEY and CDR2 SMNVEV (reference sequence). V was cut by 5 bases and J by 15 bases, with 17 bases left in between. This CDR3 comprises 12 residues. The CDR3 nucleotides are TGTGCCAGCAGTCCACGCGGGGAACTTCGGTTCTTC. Translating it yields CASSPRGELRFF.

V usage is TRBV7-3 and J usage is TRBJ2-2; TRBD1 agrees at 10 bases. The V segment lost 5 bases and the J segment 13 bases; nucleotides outside the gene matches: 16. The CDR3 consists of 16 residues. Looked up from germline, CDR1 is SGHTA and CDR2 is FQGTGA. The CDR3, as DNA: TGTGCCAGCAGCCCAAGACAGGGGGCCCATATTAAAGGGCTGTTTTTT. Protein sequence: CASSPRQGAHIKGLFF. The full variable domain, completed using reference TRBV7-3 and TRBJ2-2, is GAGVSQTPSNKVTEKGKYVELRCDPISGHTALYWYRQSLGQGPEFLIYFQGTGAADDSGLPNDRFFAVRPEGSVSTLKIQRTERGDSAVYLCASSPRQGAHIKGLFFGEGSRLTVL.

The CDR3 sequence: CASSTGLAGVVDTQYF. The DNA for the CDR3 is TGTGCCAGCAGCACAGGACTAGCGGGAGTAGTAGATACGCAGTATTTT. The chain links TRBV7-2 to TRBJ2-3, with 13 bases lining up with TRBD2. The CDR3 extends over 16 amino acids. With V trimmed by 5 bases and J by 5 bases, 7 bases remained unmatched. The germline CDR1 and CDR2 sequences are SGHTA and FQGNSA.

This clone was counted a single time. The chain is built from TRBV6-4 and TRBJ1-5, with a tentative D call TRBD1 (6 bases). This CDR3 contains 17 residues. The germline CDR1 and CDR2 sequences are MRHNA and SNTAGT. V lost 1 base and J lost 7, with 20 bases in between. The CDR3: CASSDWYRQGLDQPQHF. The CDR3 DNA reads as TGTGCCAGCAGTGACTGGTATCGGCAGGGGCTGGACCAGCCCCAGCATTTT.

This sequence joins TRBV2 and TRBJ2-3, with 7 bases identical to TRBD2. CDR1 is SNHLY and CDR2 is FYNNEI in the germline V gene. This CDR3 is built from 16 residues. Trimming cost V 5 bases and J 5 bases; bases outside gene matches: 13. CDR3 sequence reads: CASSYPSWGGKDTQYF. The CDR3 DNA reads as TGTGCCAGCAGTTACCCTAGTTGGGGGGGAAAAGATACGCAGTATTTT.

As regards this clone: A junction end diverges from the germline sequence, so it may reflect a read error. The chain carries TRBV7-9 and TRBJ2-1; D gene unclear. Germline V CDR1 and CDR2: SEHNR, FQNEAQ (reference sequence). The CDR3 extends over 10 amino acids. For the CDR3, the DNA is TGTTCCAGCAGCTTAGGTTATCCGTTCTTC. It yields the protein CSSSLGYPFF.

This clone was seen once. The rearrangement uses TRBV30 and TRBJ2-7; 9 positions match TRBD2. Germline V gene sequence: CDR1 GTSNPN, CDR2 SVGIG (reference sequence). V trimming: 1 base; J trimming: 0 bases; junction bases outside the gene matches: 4. The CDR3 is 15 amino acids. The CDR3 is CAWSGWREGSYEQYF. CDR3 bases: TGTGCCTGGAGTGGTTGGCGGGAGGGCTCCTACGAGCAGTACTTC.

V is TRBV10-3 and J is TRBJ1-4, with D possibly being TRBD1 (5 bases). CDR3 size: 14 residues. With 10 bases removed from V and 1 base from J, the gap between germline ends came to 13 bases. Germline V gives CDR1 ENHRY, CDR2 SYGVKD. CDR3 region: CASSSQGTNEKLFF. The DNA for the CDR3 is TGTGCCAGCAGCAGTCAGGGAACTAATGAAAAACTGTTTTTT.

V gene TRBV2 combines with J gene TRBJ2-5, with 7 bases identical to TRBD1. The germline CDR1 and CDR2 sequences are SNHLY and FYNNEI. Losses at the gene ends were 5 bases for V and 2 bases for J; bases not matched to a gene: 8. The CDR3 is 15 amino acids. The CDR3 protein is CASSLAQGQQETQYF. The CDR3 DNA sequence: TGTGCCAGCAGTCTCGCCCAGGGACAGCAAGAGACCCAGTACTTC.

The chain uses TRBV9 and TRBJ2-1; the match to TRBD1 covers 11 bases. There are 15 residues in the CDR3. Unmatched junction bases numbered 5, after V lost 2 bases and J lost 7 bases. The germline gives CDR1 SGDLS, CDR2 YYNGEE. CDR3 residues: CASSVSGTGGNEQFF. CDR3 in DNA: TGTGCCAGCAGCGTTTCCGGGACAGGGGGTAATGAGCAGTTCTTC.

This clone was detected once. The CDR3 region has the DNA TGTGCCAGCAGTTACTTAGACACCATATATTTT. Encoded protein: CASSYLDTIYF. J is TRBJ1-3 and V is TRBV6-5; D ambiguous. The CDR3 sequence is 11 residues long. Germline assignment: CDR1 MNHEY and CDR2 SVGAGI. V was pared by 1 base and J by 8 bases, with 3 bases between.

The genes are TRBV19 and TRBJ1-4, with 7 bases that match TRBD1. The CDR3 runs 14 residues. Per germline, CDR1 LNHDA and CDR2 SQIVND (reference sequence). With V trimmed by 6 bases and J by 4 bases, 5 bases remained unmatched. Here the CDR3 reads CASRRGGLNEKLFF. CDR3 nucleotide sequence: TGTGCCAGTAGGCGAGGGGGCCTTAATGAAAAACTGTTTTTT.

The CDR3 protein is CASSGTGGYNEQFF. DNA of the CDR3: TGTGCCAGCAGCGGGACAGGGGGTTACAATGAGCAGTTCTTC. The chain uses TRBV6-5 and TRBJ2-1; the match to TRBD1 covers 11 bases. The CDR3 is 14 residues long. In germline, CDR1 is MNHEY, CDR2 SVGAGI. The V segment lost 6 bases and the J segment 4 bases; nucleotides outside the gene matches: 2.

The genes are TRBV4-2 and TRBJ2-1, with TRBD2 identical over 7 bases. The CDR3 runs to 16 residues. Germline CDR1 and CDR2: LGHNA and YNFKEQ. Germline trimming cut 0 bases from V and 7 bases from J; bases unmatched to any gene: 9. The DNA for the CDR3 is TGTGCCAGCAGCCAAGATACAGGACTAGTTGTGAATGAGCAGTTCTTC. Protein: CASSQDTGLVVNEQFF.

CDR3 amino acids: CASSRNGRGSYEQYF. For the CDR3, the DNA is TGTGCCAGCAGCCGGAACGGGAGAGGCTCCTACGAGCAGTACTTC. V is TRBV7-2 and J is TRBJ2-7; D may be TRBD2 (6 bases). Germline V gene sequence: CDR1 SGHTA, CDR2 FQGNSA. V lost 5 bases, J lost 0 bases, and 14 bases lay in between. The CDR3 covers 15 residues.

The CDR3 loop is CASSYASGSTYNEQFF. CDR3 in DNA: TGTGCCAGCAGTTACGCTAGCGGGAGTACCTACAATGAGCAGTTCTTC. The V gene is TRBV6-5, the J gene TRBJ2-1; 10 nucleotides match TRBD2. The CDR3 contains 16 residues. Germline assignment: CDR1 MNHEY and CDR2 SVGAGI. V gave up 2 bases and J gave up 2 bases; unmatched junction bases: 3.

Here the CDR3 DNA reads TGTGCCAGCAGCTTAGGACAGGGGGATAGAGCTGAAGCTTTCTTT. Its protein is CASSLGQGDRAEAFF. The J gene is TRBJ1-1, the V gene TRBV11-3; 9 bases map to TRBD1. J was trimmed by 6 bases and V by 1 base; bases with no gene match: 6. This CDR3 region has 15 residues. The germline gives CDR1 SGHNT, CDR2 YENEEA.